These T cell receptor beta chains were read from a single sample in a study of human T cells and chemical hapten exposure. TCRdb recomputed calls from the RACE reads with MiXCR, one row per CDR3 protein. The sample has over 85,000 distinct CDR3 sequences; 8.5% to 9% are singletons. The sequenced material came from whole blood. These receptors all stem from a female donor in good health. Some clones in this sample may be carry-over from other donors' samples. Both conserved end residues are part of each CDR3. D genes are given only for firm matches. Clone size is stated in some rows and not others, as once, few, many or a class when expanded.

-	TRBV20-1	TRBJ2-6	few	TGCAGTGCTAGGCCCTTGGACCAAACTCTTAACGTCCTGACTTTC	CSARPLDQTLNVLTF
-	TRBV5-6	TRBJ1-6	many	TGTGCCAGCAGCTTGGAGGTAGCCGGTAATTCACCCCTCCACTTT	CASSLEVAGNSPLHF
TRBD2	TRBV28	TRBJ2-7	-	TGTGCCAGCAGCACAACGCTTGGGCTAGCGGGAGTCGGCGAGCAGTACTTC	CASSTTLGLAGVGEQYF
TRBD2	TRBV10-2	TRBJ2-1	-	TGCGCCAGCAGTAAGAACCCTAGCGGGAGCTCCTACAATGAGCAGTTCTTC	CASSKNPSGSSYNEQFF
-	TRBV11-2	TRBJ1-2	-	TGTGCCAGCAGCCGGAATCTGGGGGCATATGGCTACACCTTC	CASSRNLGAYGYTF
-	TRBV6-5	TRBJ2-2	-	TGTGCCAGCAATCGATTATGGAGTACCGGGGAGCTGTTTTTT	CASNRLWSTGELFF
-	TRBV28	TRBJ1-1	-	TGTGCCAGCAGTTCGACGGGTGATTACGACGGTGAAGCTTTCTTT	CASSSTGDYDGEAFF
-	TRBV6-1	TRBJ1-5	many	TGTGCCAGCAATCCTCTGGGGGCAGGGCTTATCCCCCAGCATTTT	CASNPLGAGLIPQHF
-	TRBV7-6	TRBJ2-3	-	TGTGCCAGCAGCCAGGACGGGAGCACAGATACGCAGTATTTT	CASSQDGSTDTQYF
-	TRBV6-5	TRBJ1-5	many	TGTGCCAGCAGTTACTCGTCCAATCAGCCCCAGCATTTT	CASSYSSNQPQHF
-	TRBV5-1	TRBJ1-6	many	TGCGCCAGCAGCCCTTCCGGGAATAATTCACCCCTCCACTTT	CASSPSGNNSPLHF